Described below is a single T cell receptor (beta chain) sequence and its context. Splitting of each subset's genomic DNA was done evenly across several immunoSEQ plates. Authors' methods: Junction-only sequences without quality scores came from ImmunoSEQ, so filtering differed. Profiled with immunoSEQ multiplex PCR; TCRdb holds only in-frame clones, not every one. V and J calls and clone size are given by that table; D and trimming were obtained from the DNA. This table has 2 million or so clones, approximately 94% appearing once. This sample was taken from a study of shared clonotypes between healthy human individuals. CD45RO negativity and positive selection for CCR7 defined naive CD8 cells, a population that excluded terminally differentiated effector memory CD45RA+ cells. The CDR3 is 15 amino acids. The ends were cut back, 3 bases at V and 9 bases at J, with 18 bases in the middle. The germline V gene has CDR1 MGHRA and CDR2 YSYEKL.

The V gene is TRBV4-1, the J gene TRBJ2-1; D may be TRBD1 (8 bases). This TCR derives from a man aged 18 to 29 in good health. Input material: naive CD8+ T cells sorted from blood. The CDR3 nucleotides are TGCGCCAGCAGCCAGGGATCACAGGGGGGGAGTGAGCAGTTCTTC. Translation gives CASSQGSQGGSEQFF.